This T cell receptor beta chain was recovered during a study of blood T cell repertoires in COVID-19. Study overall: In each case, the material was cDNA or gDNA derived from T cells, B-cell-depleted T cells, or PBMCs.

Original processing notes: The assay estimated nucleated cells by amplifying reference gene primers. Sequencing was performed with immunoSEQ multiplex PCR; in TCRdb, only in-frame clones are kept and a portion is missing. From that table come the V and J calls and clone size; the DNA was used to work out D and trimming. The profile shows around 300,000 clones, less than 90% of them singletons. Cohort 3 donors counted as recovered after two negative PCRs, clearance, or resolved symptoms. Sequencing input: PBMCs or T cells enriched from blood (not recorded which). This clonotype was sampled from a woman aged 45-59 years who had recovered from COVID-19.

The CDR3 reads CASRGLAGDYEQYF. Here the CDR3 DNA reads TGTGCCAGTAGGGGACTAGCGGGAGACTACGAGCAGTACTTC. The rearrangement joins TRBV19 to TRBJ2-7, with TRBD2 matching 14 bases. The germline V gene encodes CDR1 LNHDA and CDR2 SQIVND (reference sequence). This CDR3 region has 14 residues. The V and J ends lost 6 bases and 3 bases, in that order; junction bases with no gene match: 1. Full variable domain (outside the CDR3, taken from reference TRBV19 and TRBJ2-7): DGGITQSPKYLFRKEGQNVTLSCEQNLNHDAMYWYRQDPGQGLRLIYYSQIVNDFQKGDIAEGYSVSREKKESFPLTVTSAQKNPTAFYLCASRGLAGDYEQYFGPGTRLTVT.